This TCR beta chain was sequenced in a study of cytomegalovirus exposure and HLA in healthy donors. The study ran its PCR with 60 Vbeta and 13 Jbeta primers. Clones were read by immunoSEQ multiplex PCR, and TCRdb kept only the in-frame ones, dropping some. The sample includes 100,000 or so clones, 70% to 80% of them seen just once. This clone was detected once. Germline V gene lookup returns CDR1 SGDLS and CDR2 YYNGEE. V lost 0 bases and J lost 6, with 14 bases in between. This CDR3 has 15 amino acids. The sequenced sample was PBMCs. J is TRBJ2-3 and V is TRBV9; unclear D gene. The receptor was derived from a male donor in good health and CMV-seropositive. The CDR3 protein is CASSVAGVPPDTQYF. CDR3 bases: TGTGCCAGCAGCGTAGCTGGAGTACCTCCGGATACGCAGTATTTT.